The 28 T cell receptor beta chains listed next were all sequenced from one sample in a study of shared clonotypes between healthy human individuals. The naive CD8 population came from CD45RO-negative cells selected for CCR7, without terminally differentiated effector memory CD45RA+ cells. Some clones are missing from TCRdb's copy, which holds only in-frame ones; the method was immunoSEQ multiplex PCR. The sample records about 2.2 million clones, 90% to 95% being singletons. Sequencing input: naive CD8+ T cells from PBMCs. The receptors originated from a man younger than 35 in good health. Some clones in this sample may be carry-over from other donors' samples.

Note on this clone: Additional DNA sequences in this sample encode the identical CDR3. This sequence joins TRBV28 and TRBJ1-1; D gene ambiguous. The CDR3 has 13 amino acids. V lost 0 bases, J lost 5 bases, and 7 bases lay in between. Germline CDR1 and CDR2: MDHEN and SYDVKM. This CDR3 reads CASSLWGSTEAFF. The DNA for the CDR3 is TGTGCCAGCAGTTTATGGGGGTCGACTGAAGCTTTCTTT. The variable domain in full, completed from reference TRBV28 and TRBJ1-1, reads DVKVTQSSRYLVKRTGEKVFLECVQDMDHENMFWYRQDPGLGLRLIYFSYDVKMKEKGDIPEGYSVSREKKERFSLILESASTNQTSMYLCASSLWGSTEAFFGQGTRLTVV.

This sequence joins TRBV10-3 and TRBJ2-1, with a weak D call TRBD2 (5 bases). The CDR3 totals 16 residues. Trimming cost V 0 bases and J 0 bases, with 9 bases left between them. CDR1 is ENHRY, CDR2 SYGVKD, per germline. The CDR3 nucleotides read TGTGCCATCAGTGAGTCGGCGGGTAGCTCCTACAATGAGCAGTTCTTC. Its translation is CAISESAGSSYNEQFF.

The J gene is TRBJ2-2, the V gene TRBV5-4; 7 nucleotides agree with TRBD2. V was clipped by 1 base and J by 5 bases; unmatched bases: 8. The CDR3 consists of 16 residues. CDR1 and CDR2 (germline): SGHNT, YYREEE (reference sequence). This chain's CDR3 is CASSLWAGVGTGELFF. The CDR3 DNA reads as TGTGCCAGCAGCTTGTGGGCGGGAGTGGGAACCGGGGAGCTGTTTTTT. Full variable domain (remainder filled in from reference TRBV5-4 and TRBJ2-2): ETGVTQSPTHLIKTRGQQVTLRCSSQSGHNTVSWYQQALGQGPQFIFQYYREEENGRGNFPPRFSGLQFPNYSSELNVNALELDDSALYLCASSLWAGVGTGELFFGEGSRLTVL.

The V call is TRBV28, the J call TRBJ2-1, with 7 bases lining up with TRBD1. CDR1 and CDR2 from the germline V gene are MDHEN and SYDVKM. Unmatched junction bases numbered 4, after V lost 5 bases and J lost 0 bases. The CDR3 runs 15 residues. The CDR3 coding sequence is TGTGCCAGCAGTCGACAGGGATTCTCCTACAATGAGCAGTTCTTC. It yields the protein CASSRQGFSYNEQFF.

Of note for this clone: Distinct nucleotide sequences in the sample also encode this CDR3. V and J are TRBV7-3 and TRBJ1-1; 8 bases are a match to TRBD1. V lost 2 bases, J lost 4 bases, and 3 bases stayed unmatched. This CDR3 is 14 amino acids long. CDR1 SGHTA and CDR2 FQGTGA come from the germline V gene. As DNA, the CDR3 is TGTGCCAGCAGCTTAGGACAGGGTCGCACTGAAGCTTTCTTT. Its translation: CASSLGQGRTEAFF.

V is TRBV11-2 and J is TRBJ2-7; D might be TRBD1 (5 bases). Germline V gene lookup returns CDR1 SGHAT and CDR2 FQNNGV. This CDR3 contains 14 residues. The V end lost 4 bases, the J end lost 0 bases, and 10 bases lay between the germline ends. CDR3 amino acids: CASSSYRSSYEQYF. CDR3 coding DNA: TGTGCCAGCAGCTCATACAGGAGCTCCTACGAGCAGTACTTC.

The gene calls are TRBV4-1 and TRBJ2-6; D is undetermined. This CDR3 is built from 17 residues. V gave up 0 bases and J gave up 0 bases, with 9 bases separating them. The germline V gene has CDR1 MGHRA and CDR2 YSYEKL. The CDR3 protein is CASSQDSLASGANVLTF. Here the CDR3 DNA reads TGCGCCAGCAGCCAAGATAGTTTGGCCTCTGGGGCCAACGTCCTGACTTTC.

The chain couples TRBV28 to TRBJ1-1; 7 nucleotides match TRBD1. The CDR3 extends over 13 amino acids. V was pared by 7 bases and J by 7 bases, with 9 bases of the junction left unmatched. Germline assignment: CDR1 MDHEN and CDR2 SYDVKM. For the CDR3, the DNA is TGTGCCAGCAAGCTTAGAGGGGGCATTGAAGCTTTCTTT. The encoded protein is CASKLRGGIEAFF.

The rearrangement joins TRBV7-9 to TRBJ2-2; 12 positions match TRBD1. CDR1 SEHNR and CDR2 FQNEAQ come from the germline V gene (reference sequence). V trimming: 4 bases; J trimming: 10 bases; junction bases outside the gene matches: 13. CDR3 length equals 17 residues. CDR3 bases: TGTGCCAGCAGCTCCCCCCGGGACAGGGGGCTTGCGGAGGAGCTGTTTTTT. Its translation: CASSSPRDRGLAEELFF.

The chain carries TRBV27 and TRBJ1-2; TRBD1 matches 7 bases. J was trimmed by 2 bases and V by 6 bases; bases with no gene match: 6. The CDR3 totals 14 residues. Germline values: CDR1 MNHEY, CDR2 SMNVEV (reference sequence). In DNA, the CDR3 is TGTGCCAGCAGCCAAAGACAGGGCAACTATGGCTACACCTTC. This sequence encodes CASSQRQGNYGYTF.

The V gene is TRBV19, the J gene TRBJ2-2; 9 nucleotides align to TRBD2. Germline-derived CDR1 and CDR2 are LNHDA and SQIVND (reference sequence). J lost 2 bases, V lost 3 bases, and 7 bases had no gene match. The CDR3 is made up of 17 amino acids. CDR3 in amino acids: CASSITWREGNTGELFF. The CDR3 nucleotides are TGTGCCAGTAGTATTACTTGGCGGGAGGGAAACACCGGGGAGCTGTTTTTT.

The genes are TRBV11-2 and TRBJ2-3; 7 bases are shared with TRBD2. CDR3 length equals 17 residues. Germline V gene lookup returns CDR1 SGHAT and CDR2 FQNNGV. V was pared by 5 bases and J by 4 bases, with 15 bases of the junction left unmatched. DNA for the CDR3: TGTGCCAGCAGCCCTAGCGGTCCTGCACCCAGGGCAGATACGCAGTATTTT. It translates to CASSPSGPAPRADTQYF.

This clone occurred a few times. The CDR3 sequence: CASSHRGLGDTEAFF. In nucleotides, the CDR3 is TGTGCCAGTAGCCACAGGGGGCTCGGGGACACTGAAGCTTTCTTT. The chain joins TRBV19 to TRBJ1-1, with 9 bases matching TRBD1. Germline CDR1 reads LNHDA; CDR2 reads SQIVND (reference sequence). Germline trimming cut 6 bases from V and 3 bases from J; bases unmatched to any gene: 8. The CDR3 sequence is 15 residues long.

The CDR3 coding sequence is TGTGCCAGTAGGACCTGGGGGTCCTCTGGAAACACCATATATTTT. This encodes CASRTWGSSGNTIYF. The rearrangement links TRBV19 to TRBJ1-3; D might be TRBD1 (5 bases). Between the trimmed V and J ends, which lost 6 bases and 0 bases, there was a span of 12 bases. The CDR3 totals 15 residues. Germline-derived CDR1 and CDR2 are LNHDA and SQIVND (reference sequence).

This clone was found once. CDR3 loop: CASSLTSWAADTQYF. The CDR3 nucleotides read TGTGCCAGCAGCCTGACTAGCTGGGCAGCAGATACGCAGTATTTT. The V and J genes are TRBV14 and TRBJ2-3, with 7 bases matching TRBD2. CDR3 length equals 15 residues. V lost 4 bases to trimming and J lost 4 bases; unmatched junction nucleotides: 8. Germline V gives CDR1 SGHDN, CDR2 FVKESK. Drawing the rest from reference TRBV14 and TRBJ2-3, the complete variable domain is EAGVTQFPSHSVIEKGQTVTLRCDPISGHDNLYWYRRVMGKEIKFLLHFVKESKQDESGMPNNRFLAERTGGTYSTLKVQPAELEDSGVYFCASSLTSWAADTQYFGPGTRLTVL.

V usage is TRBV6-1 and J usage is TRBJ2-7; 7 nucleotides agree with TRBD1. Trimming cost V 3 bases and J 0 bases; bases outside gene matches: 5. This CDR3 has 15 amino acids. CDR1 is MNHNS, CDR2 SASEGT, per germline. CDR3 sequence (DNA): TGTGCCAGCAGTGAGACAGGGTGGCCCTCCTACGAGCAGTACTTC. Its protein is CASSETGWPSYEQYF.

The chain joins TRBV4-1 to TRBJ1-4; D may be TRBD1 (6 bases). CDR1 is MGHRA and CDR2 is YSYEKL in the germline V gene. This CDR3 contains 16 residues. Trimming took off 4 bases at V and 5 bases at J, with 17 bases between the two ends. The CDR3, as DNA: TGCGCCAGCAGCCTACATGCCGGGACACAGAATGAAAAACTGTTTTTT. This encodes CASSLHAGTQNEKLFF.

On this clone: The identical CDR3 is also encoded by other nucleotide sequences in the sample. The chain joins TRBV7-9 to TRBJ1-5; D is uncertain. The ends were cut back, 2 bases at V and 7 bases at J, with 6 bases in the middle. The CDR3 loop spans 12 amino acids. The germline CDR1 and CDR2 sequences are SEHNR and FQNEAQ (reference sequence). DNA of the CDR3: TGTGCCAGCAGCTTATTGGGACAGCCCCAGCATTTT. It translates to CASSLLGQPQHF.

The CDR3 DNA follows: TGTGCCAGCAGCCCCCGGGCCCGGACCGGGGAGCTGTTTTTT. It encodes CASSPRARTGELFF. The gene calls are TRBV7-2 and TRBJ2-2; D is uncertain. Trimming shortened V by 5 bases and J by 5 bases, and 12 bases separated the two germline ends. Looked up from germline, CDR1 is SGHTA and CDR2 is FQGNSA. The CDR3 has 14 residues.

As to this clone: Other DNA sequences of this sample code for an identical CDR3. The chain recombines TRBV7-9 with TRBJ2-7, with D possibly TRBD1 on 6 matching bases. Trimming shortened V by 3 bases and J by 3 bases, and 6 bases separated the two germline ends. Germline V gene sequence: CDR1 SEHNR, CDR2 FQNEAQ (reference sequence). The CDR3 runs to 12 residues. In DNA, the CDR3 is TGTGCCAGCAGCTTGACAGGCTACGAGCAGTACTTC. This sequence encodes CASSLTGYEQYF.

This clone came up once. The rearrangement joins TRBV29-1 to TRBJ1-2, with TRBD1 matching 7 bases. Germline trimming cut 7 bases from V and 8 bases from J; bases unmatched to any gene: 22. The CDR3 sequence is 16 residues long. Germline V gene sequence: CDR1 SQVTM, CDR2 ANQGSEA. The CDR3 here is CSATQNRDSQDKGYTF. DNA for the CDR3: TGCAGCGCAACCCAAAATCGGGACAGCCAAGACAAAGGCTACACCTTC.

The chain employs TRBV6-6 and TRBJ1-1; D might be TRBD1 (5 bases). Germline assignment: CDR1 MNHNY and CDR2 SVGAGI (reference sequence). Trimming stripped 6 bases from V and 0 bases from J, with 17 bases between. This CDR3 is 16 amino acids long. The CDR3: CASRSGTDNLNTEAFF. The CDR3 DNA sequence: TGTGCCAGCAGGTCCGGGACCGATAATTTGAACACTGAAGCTTTCTTT.

The chain couples TRBV29-1 to TRBJ1-2, with D possibly being TRBD1 (5 bases). Germline lookup yields CDR1 SQVTM and CDR2 ANQGSEA. Trimming shortened V by 6 bases and J by 0 bases, and 17 bases separated the two germline ends. There are 15 residues in the CDR3. The DNA of the CDR3 is TGCAGCGTGCCCCCTTCTGACAGTCCTAACTATGGCTACACCTTC. Translating gives CSVPPSDSPNYGYTF.

The V call is TRBV27, the J call TRBJ2-7; 11 bases fit TRBD2. The CDR3 runs 17 residues. The germline V gene encodes CDR1 MNHEY and CDR2 SMNVEV (reference sequence). After removal of 5 bases from V and 3 bases from J, the junction contained 12 bases not matched to a gene. The CDR3 protein is CASSPLTLAGARYEQYF. The CDR3 nucleotides read TGTGCCAGCAGTCCTCTAACACTAGCGGGAGCACGCTACGAGCAGTACTTC.

The V gene is TRBV7-2, the J gene TRBJ2-3; TRBD2 agrees at 8 bases. V was clipped by 6 bases and J by 4 bases; unmatched bases: 9. CDR3 length: 15 amino acids. Looked up from germline, CDR1 is SGHTA and CDR2 is FQGNSA. The CDR3 DNA is TGTGCCAGCAGTTGGGAGCGGGAGTGGGCAGATACGCAGTATTTT. Translation: CASSWEREWADTQYF.

The rearrangement uses TRBV18 and TRBJ1-1; 7 bases fit TRBD1. This CDR3 is built from 17 residues. Trimming at V came to 4 bases and at J to 2 bases, leaving 13 bases not matched to a gene. CDR1 and CDR2 (germline): KGHSH, LQKENI. CDR3 bases: TGTGCCAGCTCACTCGACAGGGCGAGTTTTCGAAACACTGAAGCTTTCTTT. It encodes CASSLDRASFRNTEAFF.

The chain carries TRBV7-8 and TRBJ2-7, with TRBD1 identical over 8 bases. With V trimmed by 5 bases and J by 3 bases, 9 bases remained unmatched. Germline V lookup: CDR1 SGHVS, CDR2 FQNEAQ. There are 15 residues in the CDR3. In DNA form, the CDR3 reads TGTGCCAGCAGCCGACCTCGGGACAGGAGCTACGAGCAGTACTTC. Its translation is CASSRPRDRSYEQYF.

Worth noting for this clone: The sample carries other DNA sequences with the same CDR3. The V call is TRBV9, the J call TRBJ1-1; D remains unclear. Germline CDR1 reads SGDLS; CDR2 reads YYNGEE. The V gene lost 2 bases and the J gene lost 5 bases, with 10 bases spanning the gap. The CDR3 length is 13 residues. The CDR3 is CASSVGPGTEAFF. The DNA for the CDR3 is TGTGCCAGCAGCGTTGGACCTGGGACTGAAGCTTTCTTT.